This T cell receptor (beta chain) was identified during a study of T cell clonotyping in hematopoietic cell transplantation. Measured with immunoSEQ multiplex PCR; TCRdb has only the in-frame clones, and not every one. The sample holds under 5,500 clones, approximately 25% seen once. As for this clone: Its antigen is currently unknown.

Study conclusions and caveats: Broader posttransplant TCR repertoire diversity was predicted by graft donor and pretransplant recipient Inverse Simpson Index values. Cells were unsorted, so CD4 and CD8 contributions were not separated. Pathologically expanded recipient clonotypes increased progressively from day 30 to day 180 as diversity fell.

Samples: about 28 days before transplant, then days 30, 100 and 180 after. V was pared by 0 bases and J by 4 bases, with 10 bases between. This CDR3 is 14 amino acids long. Germline V CDR1 and CDR2: GTSNPN, SVGIG (reference sequence). Sequencing used peripheral blood mononuclear cells, obtained 180 days after allogeneic stem cell transplant. The chain carries TRBV30 and TRBJ1-3; D not resolved. This sequence originates from a male patient in his 40s who had an allogeneic stem cell transplant from an unrelated donor, so the T cells may come from the graft donor. Some clones in this sample may be carry-over from other donors' samples. The CDR3 reads CAWSVQGPGNTIYF. CDR3 DNA sequence: TGTGCCTGGAGTGTACAAGGACCCGGAAACACCATATATTTT.